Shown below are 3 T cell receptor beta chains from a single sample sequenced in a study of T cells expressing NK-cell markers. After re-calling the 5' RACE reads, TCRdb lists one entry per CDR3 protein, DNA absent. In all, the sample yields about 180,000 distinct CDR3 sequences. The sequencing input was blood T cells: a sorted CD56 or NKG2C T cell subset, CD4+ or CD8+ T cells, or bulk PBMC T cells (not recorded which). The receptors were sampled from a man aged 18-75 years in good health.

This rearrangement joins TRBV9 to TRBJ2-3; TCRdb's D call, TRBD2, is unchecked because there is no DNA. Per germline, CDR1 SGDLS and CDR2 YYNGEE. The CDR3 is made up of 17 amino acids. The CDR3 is CASSAWASGGKTDTQYF.

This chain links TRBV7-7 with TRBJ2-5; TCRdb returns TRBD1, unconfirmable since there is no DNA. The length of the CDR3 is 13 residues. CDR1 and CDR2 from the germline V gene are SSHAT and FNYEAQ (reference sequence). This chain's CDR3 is CASSSGPGGTQYF.

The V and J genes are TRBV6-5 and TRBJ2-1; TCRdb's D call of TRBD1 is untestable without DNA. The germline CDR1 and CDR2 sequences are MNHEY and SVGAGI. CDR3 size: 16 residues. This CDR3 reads CASSYIPGAMGNEQFF.